This is a list of T cell receptor beta chains from one sample in a study of T cell responses to AZD1222 COVID-19 vaccine. The protocol was immunoSEQ multiplex PCR, while the TCRdb copy is restricted to in-frame clones and leaves out a portion. The table shows some 120,000 clones, with approximately 88% occurring only once. This specimen consisted of peripheral blood, obtained on day 0 of AZD1222 vaccination. These receptors all come from an adult in good health. Each CDR3 is given with its conserved first and last residue. Fields, in order: D gene, V gene, clone size, J gene, CDR3 DNA, CDR3 protein. D genes are given only for firm matches. Size is stated for part of the rows, as once, few or many counts, or as a class when the clone is expanded.

TRBD1	TRBV24-1	.	TRBJ2-2	TGTGCCACCAGTGATCCGGACAGGGGGCGTACCGGGGAGCTGTTTTTT	CATSDPDRGRTGELFF
.	TRBV29-1	.	TRBJ2-2	TGCAGCGTTGTACAGGGCACCGGGGAGCTGTTTTTT	CSVVQGTGELFF
TRBD2	TRBV9	.	TRBJ2-7	TGTGCCAGCAGCGTAGAGGAACTAGCGGGAGTCGAGCAGTACTTC	CASSVEELAGVEQYF
.	TRBV7-2	.	TRBJ1-5	TGTGCCAGCAGCGCGGGCAGGGGAGGCATTCAGGGCAATCAGCCCCAGCATTTT	CASSAGRGGIQGNQPQHF
.	TRBV10-3	.	TRBJ1-2	TGTGCCATCAGTGAGGGGGGACTCGCATCTCCCAACTATGGCTACACCTTC	CAISEGGLASPNYGYTF
TRBD1	TRBV19	.	TRBJ1-1	TGTGCCAGTAGTTTAAGTCGACAGGGGGAGGAAACTGAAGCTTTCTTT	CASSLSRQGEETEAFF
.	TRBV19	.	TRBJ1-3	TGTGCCAGTAGTATAGGGACCCGTGGGGGAAACACCATATATTTT	CASSIGTRGGNTIYF
.	TRBV5-6	.	TRBJ2-7	TGTGCCAGCAGCTTATTAGACTACGAGCAGTACTTC	CASSLLDYEQYF
TRBD2	TRBV7-2	.	TRBJ2-5	TGTGCCAGCAGCTTACTAGCGGGAGGGTTGGAGACCCAGTACTTC	CASSLLAGGLETQYF
TRBD2	TRBV18	.	TRBJ2-2	TGTGCCAGCTCACCACCCGGGAGGGATGACGGGGAGCTGTTTTTT	CASSPPGRDDGELFF
.	TRBV27	.	TRBJ2-3	TGTGCCAGCCAGTTAACGAGTAGCACAGATACGCAGTATTTT	CASQLTSSTDTQYF
.	TRBV4-3	.	TRBJ2-7	TGCGCCAGCAGCCTTCGAGGGACGGCTTTCTACGAGCAGTACTTC	CASSLRGTAFYEQYF
TRBD1	TRBV12-3/TRBV12-4	.	TRBJ1-2	TGTGCCAGCGGCTCGGACAGGGGGTATGGCTACACCTTC	CASGSDRGYGYTF
.	TRBV18	.	TRBJ2-1	TGTGCCAGCTCACCACCGCAGGGCCCTGGGAATGAGCAGTTCTTC	CASSPPQGPGNEQFF
.	TRBV9	.	TRBJ2-5	TGTGCCAGCAGCGTAGCTAACAGTGGAGAGACCCAGTACTTC	CASSVANSGETQYF
TRBD2	TRBV12-5	.	TRBJ2-1	TGTGCTAGTGGTTTGGGAATTCTAGCGGGAGCTCTCGATGAGCAGTTCTTC	CASGLGILAGALDEQFF
.	TRBV4-2	.	TRBJ1-2	TGTGCCAGCAGCCAAGTCCTCGGGGGGACATATGGCTACACCTTC	CASSQVLGGTYGYTF
.	TRBV28	.	TRBJ1-1	TGTGCCAGCACTACATCAGCGAACACTGAAGCTTTCTTT	CASTTSANTEAFF
.	TRBV19	.	TRBJ2-5	TGTGCCAGTAGGTCGGAGGGTGCCGAGACCCAGTACTTC	CASRSEGAETQYF
.	TRBV6-2/TRBV6-3	once	TRBJ1-2	TGTGCCAGCAGTCACCCGGGACGTAAAGACTATGGCTACACCTTC	CASSHPGRKDYGYTF
TRBD2	TRBV4-1	.	TRBJ2-1	TGCGCCAGCAGCCAGCGCCAGCGGGAGCCCAATGAGCAGTTCTTC	CASSQRQREPNEQFF
.	TRBV19	.	TRBJ2-1	TGTGCCAGCCGGGACCCCGGCTCCTACAATGAGCAGTTCTTC	CASRDPGSYNEQFF
TRBD2	TRBV29-1	.	TRBJ2-7	TGCAGCGTTACACTAGCGGGAGGGACCTACGAGCAGTACTTC	CSVTLAGGTYEQYF
.	TRBV3-1/TRBV3-2	few	TRBJ1-2	TGTGCCAGCAGCCAAGATGGCAGGGTTTATGGCTACACCTTC	CASSQDGRVYGYTF
.	TRBV4-1	.	TRBJ2-1	TGCGCCAGCAGCCAAGGGGTGGGTTGGTATGAGCAGTTCTTC	CASSQGVGWYEQFF
.	TRBV6-5	.	TRBJ2-7	TGTGCCAGCAGTTACAGTTCCTACGAGCAGTACTTC	CASSYSSYEQYF
.	TRBV7-8	.	TRBJ2-1	TGTGCCAGCAGCCTACGAGGCCGCAGCTCCTACAATGAGCAGTTCTTC	CASSLRGRSSYNEQFF
.	TRBV19	.	TRBJ1-2	TGTGCCAGTAGTCCCGGAATATATGGCTACACCTTC	CASSPGIYGYTF
TRBD2	TRBV5-1	.	TRBJ2-1	TGCGCCAGCAGCCCGATGACTAGCGGGAGGAGCTCCTACAATGAGCAGTTCTTC	CASSPMTSGRSSYNEQFF
TRBD1	TRBV12-3/TRBV12-4	.	TRBJ2-1	TGTGCCAGCAGTCACAGGGGACATGAGCAGTTCTTC	CASSHRGHEQFF
TRBD2	TRBV24-1	.	TRBJ2-3	TGTGCCACCAGTGCTCTAGCGGAAGACACAGATACGCAGTATTTT	CATSALAEDTDTQYF
TRBD1	TRBV19	.	TRBJ1-5	TGTGCCAGTAGTGCACAGGGGGCCGGGTTTAGCAATCAGCCCCAGCATTTT	CASSAQGAGFSNQPQHF
.	TRBV30	.	TRBJ1-3	TGTGCCTGGAGCGAGGGAGGAAACACCATATATTTT	CAWSEGGNTIYF
TRBD2	TRBV4-1	once	TRBJ2-7	TGCGCCAGCAGCCAAAATGCCGGGACTAGCGGGAGGGTATACTACGAGCAGTACTTC	CASSQNAGTSGRVYYEQYF
.	TRBV5-1	few	TRBJ2-7	TGCGCCAGCAGCTTTGGAGGGTCCTACGAGCAGTACTTC	CASSFGGSYEQYF
.	TRBV21-1	.	TRBJ2-6	TGTGCCAGCAGCAATCCGGTGTCGGTCAACGTCCTGACTTTC	CASSNPVSVNVLTF
.	TRBV5-4	.	TRBJ2-1	TGTGCCAGCAGCCAAATTGCGGGATTCAGTGAGCAGTTCTTC	CASSQIAGFSEQFF
.	TRBV24-1	.	TRBJ2-7	TGTGCCACCAGCCCCGCCCCGGACAGCTACGAGCAGTACTTC	CATSPAPDSYEQYF
TRBD1	TRBV6-5	.	TRBJ1-3	TGTGCCAGCACTCAAAACAGGGGTCCTGGAAACACCATATATTTT	CASTQNRGPGNTIYF
.	TRBV6-4	.	TRBJ1-1	TGTGCCAGCAGTGACTCGAGGAGTGCGAACACTGAAGCTTTCTTT	CASSDSRSANTEAFF
.	TRBV27	few	TRBJ1-4	TGTGCCAGCAGTTTATACCTCGCAACTAATGAAAAACTGTTTTTT	CASSLYLATNEKLFF
.	TRBV19	.	TRBJ2-1	TGTGCCAGTAGTACCCGGGACTCCTACAATGAGCAGTTCTTC	CASSTRDSYNEQFF
.	TRBV7-7	.	TRBJ2-1	TGTGCTAGCAGCCCTAGGGGGGGAGGGCCTGACAATGAGCAGTTCTTC	CASSPRGGGPDNEQFF
.	TRBV4-3	.	TRBJ1-3	TGCGCCAGCAGCCAAGATTGGCTAAGGGCTGGAAACACCATATATTTT	CASSQDWLRAGNTIYF
TRBD1	TRBV7-8	.	TRBJ1-2	TGTGCCAGCAGCGTTAGTTCGGGGGGGACAGTTCGGTATGGCTACACCTTC	CASSVSSGGTVRYGYTF
.	TRBV5-6	.	TRBJ2-7	TGTGCCAGCAGCTTGGACAGGGACACTTCCTACGAGCAGTACTTC	CASSLDRDTSYEQYF
.	TRBV30	.	TRBJ2-4	TGTGCCTGGAGTGTAGAATTTTTCCAGGTAGCGCTAGCCAAAAACATTCAGTACTTC	CAWSVEFFQVALAKNIQYF
.	TRBV19	.	TRBJ1-5	TGTGCCACCCTGGGGAGTGGGAATCAGCCCCAGCATTTT	CATLGSGNQPQHF
.	TRBV9	.	TRBJ2-7	TGTGCCAGCAGCGTAGGCTGGAACTCCTACGAGCAGTACTTC	CASSVGWNSYEQYF
TRBD1	TRBV19	.	TRBJ2-7	TGTGCCAGTAGTATAGGGACAGGGGGCTCCTACGAGCAGTACTTC	CASSIGTGGSYEQYF
TRBD1	TRBV5-1	.	TRBJ1-6	TGCGCCAGCAGCATAACAGGGGGTGAAATTGGTTCACCCCTCCACTTT	CASSITGGEIGSPLHF
TRBD1	TRBV2	.	TRBJ1-2	TGTACCAGCGCCAAGGGACAGGCCTTATTTGGCTACACCTTC	CTSAKGQALFGYTF
TRBD2	TRBV10-3	.	TRBJ2-6	TGTGCCATCAGTGAGGGGGGGGCTGGGGCCAACGTCCTGACTTTC	CAISEGGAGANVLTF
.	TRBV19	.	TRBJ2-7	TGTGCCAGTGGGGGGCGACTGGGACAAGGCTACGAGCAGTACTTC	CASGGRLGQGYEQYF
TRBD1	TRBV10-1	.	TRBJ2-7	TGCGCCAGCACCACGACAGGGATCCCCTCCTACGAGCAGTACTTC	CASTTTGIPSYEQYF
.	TRBV9	.	TRBJ1-6	TGTGCCAGCAGCGTAGGCGCAGGGGCCTCTTATAATTCACCCCTCCACTTT	CASSVGAGASYNSPLHF